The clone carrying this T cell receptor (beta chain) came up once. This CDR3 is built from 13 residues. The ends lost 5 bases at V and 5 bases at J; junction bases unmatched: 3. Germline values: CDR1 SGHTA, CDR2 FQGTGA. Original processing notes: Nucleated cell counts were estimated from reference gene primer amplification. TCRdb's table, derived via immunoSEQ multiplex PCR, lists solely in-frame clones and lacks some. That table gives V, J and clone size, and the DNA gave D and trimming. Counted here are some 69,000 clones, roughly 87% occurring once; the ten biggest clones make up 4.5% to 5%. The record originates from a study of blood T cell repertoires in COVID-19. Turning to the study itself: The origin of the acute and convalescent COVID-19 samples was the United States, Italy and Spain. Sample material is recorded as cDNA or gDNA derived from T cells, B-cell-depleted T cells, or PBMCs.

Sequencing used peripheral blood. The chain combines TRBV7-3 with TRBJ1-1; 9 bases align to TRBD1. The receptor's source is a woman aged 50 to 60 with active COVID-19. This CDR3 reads CASSKTGGTEAFF. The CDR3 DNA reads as TGTGCCAGCAGCAAGACAGGGGGAACTGAAGCTTTCTTT.